The 21 T cell receptor beta chains in this list originate from one sample, sequenced in a study of T-cell memory formation after mild COVID-19. TCRdb redid the calling of the 5' RACE reads with MiXCR, one entry per CDR3 protein. The top ten hold about a fifth of the sample, which has 300,000 to 400,000 distinct CDR3 sequences, over 10% seen once. The specimen sequenced was PBMCs or a T cell subset sorted from them (not recorded which). These receptors originate from a man younger than 30 who had mild COVID-19 (a few samples of this study predate the infection). Cell type and time point are not known.

The gene calls are TRBV24-1 and TRBJ1-5; 7 bases are shared with TRBD1. Unmatched junction bases numbered 6, after V lost 5 bases and J lost 0 bases. This CDR3 region has 16 residues. In germline, CDR1 is KGHDR, CDR2 SFDVKD. CDR3 sequence (DNA): TGTGCCACCAGTGGCCGGACAGGTTATAGCAATCAGCCCCAGCATTTT. The encoded protein is CATSGRTGYSNQPQHF.

This clonotype occurred many times. The rearrangement uses TRBV7-2 and TRBJ2-5; no definite D call. V lost 5 bases, J lost 4 bases, and 5 bases lay in between. The CDR3 is made up of 11 amino acids. Germline CDR1 and CDR2: SGHTA and FQGNSA. The CDR3 is CASSEVETQYF. As DNA, the CDR3 is TGTGCCAGCAGCGAGGTAGAGACCCAGTACTTC.

This clonotype is medium-sized in the sample. The rearrangement uses TRBV12-3 or TRBV12-4 and TRBJ1-2; D gene ambiguous. V was trimmed by 6 bases and J by 7 bases, leaving 15 bases between them. The CDR3 covers 13 residues. CDR3 nucleotides: TGTGCCAGCAGCCAAAACCCCCCCGGTGGCTACACCTTC. Its translation: CASSQNPPGGYTF.

This clonotype was detected a few times. V usage is TRBV7-3 and J usage is TRBJ2-2; D unclear. Germline values: CDR1 SGHTA, CDR2 FQGTGA. The CDR3 totals 13 residues. Between the trimmed V and J ends, which lost 1 base and 7 bases, there was a span of 7 bases. The CDR3 region is CASSLRWGGELFF. CDR3 bases: TGTGCCAGCAGCTTAAGATGGGGCGGGGAGCTGTTTTTT.

In this sample, this clonotype turned up a few times. This chain connects TRBV5-1 to TRBJ2-5, with 9 bases matching TRBD1. This CDR3 spans 15 amino acids. Trimming removed 2 bases from V and 1 base from J; junction bases left unmatched: 3. Germline loops: CDR1 SGHRS, CDR2 YFSETQ. CDR3 coding DNA: TGCGCCAGCAGCTTACAGGGGGCCCCCCAAGAGACCCAGTACTTC. Protein sequence: CASSLQGAPQETQYF.

This clonotype was recorded a few times. V usage is TRBV5-1 and J usage is TRBJ1-1; 9 bases are shared with TRBD1. Germline CDR1 reads SGHRS; CDR2 reads YFSETQ. After removal of 1 base from V and 11 bases from J, the junction contained 9 bases not matched to a gene. CDR3 size: 14 residues. The DNA for the CDR3 is TGCGCCAGCAGCTTGTGGGGACAGGGCGAAAGGGCTTTCTTT. Protein product: CASSLWGQGERAFF.

This clonotype was seen a few times. The CDR3 loop is CATSNSIGRQSSGNTIYF. CDR3 bases: TGTGCCACCAGCAACTCAATCGGCCGACAGAGCTCTGGAAACACCATATATTTT. The chain recombines TRBV15 with TRBJ1-3; TRBD1 is a possible D gene (5 bases). Germline V gene data show CDR1 as LNHNV and CDR2 as YYDKDF (reference sequence). Trimming cost V 4 bases and J 0 bases, with 19 bases left between them. The CDR3 extends over 18 amino acids.

The chain couples TRBV5-1 to TRBJ2-3; 7 nucleotides line up with TRBD2. Germline CDR1 is SGHRS and CDR2 is YFSETQ. This CDR3 region has 13 residues. The junction had 4 bases not matched to a gene; V was cut back by 4 bases and J by 5 bases. The CDR3 DNA is TGCGCCAGCAGCGCCTGGGGGGGAGATACGCAGTATTTT. As protein: CASSAWGGDTQYF. The full variable domain, rest sourced from reference TRBV5-1 and TRBJ2-3, is KAGVTQTPRYLIKTRGQQVTLSCSPISGHRSVSWYQQTPGQGLQFLFEYFSETQRNKGNFPGRFSGRQFSNSRSEMNVSTLELGDSALYLCASSAWGGDTQYFGPGTRLTVL.

This chain joins TRBV15 and TRBJ2-5; D ambiguous. V lost 5 bases and J 7 bases, leaving 14 bases between the germline ends. This CDR3 comprises 13 residues. Germline CDR1 and CDR2: LNHNV and YYDKDF (reference sequence). Here the CDR3 DNA reads TGTGCCACCAGCCCGAGGTCACGCGGGACCCAGTACTTC. Translation: CATSPRSRGTQYF.

The chain has TRBV6-5 and TRBJ1-5; the D gene is possibly TRBD1 (6 bases). Per the germline V gene, CDR1 is MNHEY and CDR2 is SVGAGI. This CDR3 comprises 13 residues. Trimming took 5 bases from V and 7 from J, leaving 12 bases between them. The CDR3 sequence: CASSNRDRQPQHF. As DNA, the CDR3 is TGTGCCAGCAGTAACAGGGACCGCCAGCCCCAGCATTTT.

The sample holds a few counts of this clonotype. The chain couples TRBV5-5 to TRBJ2-7; D is undetermined. The CDR3 is 15 residues long. Between the trimmed V and J ends, which lost 2 bases and 5 bases, there was a span of 17 bases. Germline V gives CDR1 SGHKS, CDR2 YYEKEE (reference sequence). CDR3 DNA sequence: TGTGCCAGCAGCTTAGGACCCGGGCCCATCCACGAGCAGTACGTC. This codes for CASSLGPGPIHEQYV.

This clonotype turned up a few times. J is TRBJ2-1 and V is TRBV6-2 or TRBV6-3, with a tentative D call TRBD2 (5 bases). The CDR3 runs 15 residues. The V gene lost 10 bases and the J gene lost 7 bases, with 23 bases spanning the gap. Germline lookup yields CDR1 MNHEY and CDR2 SVGEGT. CDR3 nucleotides: TGTGCCACCAGCAGGACTTCCCCTTTGAGAAATGAGCAGTTCTTC. This encodes CATSRTSPLRNEQFF.

The genes are TRBV29-1 and TRBJ2-5; tentative D call: TRBD2 (7 bases). The CDR3 contains 11 residues. V lost 6 bases and J 11 bases, leaving 16 bases between the germline ends. CDR1 is SQVTM, CDR2 ANQGSEA, per germline. The CDR3 DNA reads as TGCAGCGTCAGGGAGGGGGGACTACAGTACTTC. Translation gives CSVREGGLQYF.

There are a few counts of this clonotype. The chain has TRBV27 and TRBJ1-4; TRBD1 matches at 8 bases. V was pared by 4 bases and J by 6 bases, with 7 bases of the junction left unmatched. This CDR3 comprises 15 residues. Per germline, CDR1 MNHEY and CDR2 SMNVEV (reference sequence). CDR3 region: CASSYSGQVYEKLFF. CDR3 DNA: TGTGCCAGCAGTTACTCGGGACAGGTCTATGAAAAACTGTTTTTT.

This clonotype has more than one count but fewer than ten. V is TRBV18 and J is TRBJ2-7, with D uncertain. V shed 3 bases and J shed 5 bases, with 8 bases lying between them. The CDR3 has 12 amino acids. The V gene's germline CDR1 is KGHSH and CDR2 LQKENI. CDR3 sequence reads: CASSPTPDEQYV. The DNA for the CDR3 is TGTGCCAGCTCACCTACTCCCGACGAGCAGTACGTC.

This clonotype has at least ten counts. The J gene is TRBJ2-3, the V gene TRBV5-1, with D tentatively TRBD2 (5 bases). The ends were cut back, 0 bases at V and 1 base at J, with 6 bases in the middle. The CDR3 consists of 14 residues. CDR1 SGHRS and CDR2 YFSETQ come from the germline V gene. CDR3 DNA sequence: TGCGCCAGCAGCTTGGGCGGGCGCACAGATACGCAGTATTTT. It yields the protein CASSLGGRTDTQYF.

This clonotype has just a few counts. The chain uses TRBV19 and TRBJ2-2; the match to TRBD1 covers 9 bases. This CDR3 is built from 13 residues. V gave up 7 bases and J gave up 8 bases; unmatched junction bases: 5. Germline CDR1 and CDR2: LNHDA and SQIVND (reference sequence). CDR3 amino acids: CASTQGAWGELFF. CDR3 DNA sequence: TGTGCCAGTACACAGGGGGCCTGGGGGGAGCTGTTTTTT.

The chain carries TRBV10-1 and TRBJ2-1, with 9 positions matching TRBD2. The V segment lost 6 bases and the J segment 10 bases; nucleotides outside the gene matches: 7. Germline V CDR1 and CDR2: WNHNN, SYGVQD (reference sequence). This CDR3 region has 13 residues. In DNA, the CDR3 is TGCGCCAGCAGCAAGGGACTAGCAGGCGAGCAGTTCTTC. It specifies CASSKGLAGEQFF.

There are many counts of this clonotype. V and J are TRBV6-5 and TRBJ2-5, with a tentative D call TRBD1 (5 bases). The V end lost 2 bases, the J end lost 10 bases, and 17 bases lay between the germline ends. Per germline, CDR1 MNHEY and CDR2 SVGAGI. CDR3 length: 14 amino acids. Here the CDR3 reads CASSYERQTPFQYF. The CDR3 DNA is TGTGCCAGCAGTTACGAAAGACAGACCCCGTTCCAGTACTTC.

The chain is built from TRBV5-5 and TRBJ2-1; tentatively, D is TRBD1 (5 bases). V was trimmed by 4 bases and J by 4 bases, leaving 9 bases between them. Germline assignment: CDR1 SGHKS and CDR2 YYEKEE (reference sequence). This CDR3 is built from 13 residues. The CDR3 nucleotides read TGTGCCAGCAGCCCGGACATTTACAATGAGCAGTTCTTC. It codes for CASSPDIYNEQFF.

This clonotype has a handful of counts. The CDR3 DNA sequence: TGTGCCAGCAGCCCGTTTGGGGCTCAGCCCCAGCATTTT. It is translated as CASSPFGAQPQHF. The V gene is TRBV28, the J gene TRBJ1-5, with D maybe TRBD1 (5 bases). Trimming removed 6 bases at V and 6 bases at J, with 12 bases between. CDR1 and CDR2 (germline): MDHEN, SYDVKM. This CDR3 is 13 amino acids long.